The rows below give T cell receptor beta chains drawn from one sample of a study of liver allograft versus peripheral blood T cells. MiXCR was run by TCRdb on the reads, yielding one entry per CDR3 protein. The sample carries more than 10,000 distinct CDR3 sequences, under 30% recorded once. Receptors were obtained from a human patient who had a liver transplant. Some T cells could come from the graft donor. CDR3s include the opening cysteine and the closing phenylalanine or tryptophan. A D gene is named only where the DNA matches it firmly. Part of the rows lack a size; the others show once, few, many or a class for expanded clones.

clone size | J gene | D gene | V gene | CDR3 DNA | CDR3 protein
NA | TRBJ1-5 | NA | TRBV19 | TGTGCCAGTAGTCCCCTGGATTATCAGCCCCAGCATTTT | CASSPLDYQPQHF
few | TRBJ1-1 | TRBD1 | TRBV5-5 | TGTGCCAGCAGCGGCCCGGGACAGGGGACGCGGAACACTGAAGCTTTCTTT | CASSGPGQGTRNTEAFF
many | TRBJ1-1 | NA | TRBV28 | TGTGCCAGCAGTTTATCGATTTCGAACACTGAAGCTTTCTTT | CASSLSISNTEAFF
medium-sized | TRBJ1-1 | NA | TRBV6-1 | TGTGCCAGCAGCCTTTATGGGGGACCAAAGAGCACTGAAGCTTTCTTT | CASSLYGGPKSTEAFF
NA | TRBJ1-5 | NA | TRBV6-6 | TGTGCCAGCAGTTACTCGGGGGTGGAGCCCCAGCATTTT | CASSYSGVEPQHF
medium-sized | TRBJ2-1 | NA | TRBV19 | TGTGCCAGTAGTTACAGTAACAATGAGCAGTTCTTC | CASSYSNNEQFF
NA | TRBJ2-7 | NA | TRBV7-9 | TGTGCCAGCAGCTTATCTTCATACGAGCAGTACTTC | CASSLSSYEQYF
few | TRBJ1-5 | TRBD1 | TRBV27 | TGTGCCAGCAGCCCCACGGACAGGGTTCAGCCCCAGCATTTT | CASSPTDRVQPQHF
medium-sized | TRBJ2-2 | NA | TRBV6-1 | TGTGCCAGCAGTGAAGCGCAGGTTCCCGGGGAGCTGTTTTTT | CASSEAQVPGELFF
medium-sized | TRBJ2-2 | NA | TRBV19 | TGTGCCAGTAGTCCAGGACACCACACAGCAGCGAACACCGGGGAGCTGTTTTTT | CASSPGHHTAANTGELFF
NA | TRBJ1-4 | NA | TRBV6-1 | TGTGCCAGCAGTGAAGCGCTCGCAACTAATGAAAAACTGTTTTTT | CASSEALATNEKLFF
few | TRBJ1-1 | NA | TRBV10-3 | TGTGCCATCAGTGAGCCGTCAGGGAGGAACACTGAAGCTTTCTTT | CAISEPSGRNTEAFF
few | TRBJ1-2 | NA | TRBV12-3/TRBV12-4 | TGTGCCAGCAGTTTGGCAGGGACGAACTATGGCTACACCTTC | CASSLAGTNYGYTF
many | TRBJ2-5 | NA | TRBV10-3 | TGTGCCATCAGTGAGTCGTTGGGGGGGGGCTCCCAAGAGACCCAGTACTTC | CAISESLGGGSQETQYF
once | TRBJ2-7 | NA | TRBV12-3/TRBV12-4 | TGTGCCAGCAGCCCCGGGCAGGGGTTATCCTACGAGCAGTACTTC | CASSPGQGLSYEQYF
NA | TRBJ2-1 | NA | TRBV6-5 | TGTGCCAGCTGGGCTTCCCGTGAAGGTGAGCAGTTCTTC | CASWASREGEQFF
few | TRBJ1-4 | NA | TRBV25-1 | TGTGCCAGCAGTGAACCCGCACAGGAAGGTGAAAAGCTGTTTTTT | CASSEPAQEGEKLFF
few | TRBJ2-2 | NA | TRBV5-6 | TGTGCCAGCAGCTTCGTGTCCAGACGTTTCTCCGGGGAGCTGTTTTTT | CASSFVSRRFSGELFF
NA | TRBJ1-1 | TRBD1 | TRBV13 | TGTGCCAGCAGCTTACTCGGACAGGGGGAGATTGAAGCTTTCTTT | CASSLLGQGEIEAFF
NA | TRBJ1-1 | NA | TRBV7-9 | TGTGCCAGCAGGGTCGGGGGGGGTGAAGCTTTCTTT | CASRVGGGEAFF
few | TRBJ1-6 | NA | TRBV6-1 | TGTGCCGCAACGGACAGCCTTTCACCCCTCCACTTT | CAATDSLSPLHF
once | TRBJ1-6 | NA | TRBV18 | TGTGCCAGCTCACCAGGGCAGGTTGGGTCACCCCTCCACTTT | CASSPGQVGSPLHF
medium-sized | TRBJ2-3 | TRBD2 | TRBV19 | TGTGCCAGTACCGCCGGACTAGACCCTACGCAGTATTTT | CASTAGLDPTQYF
NA | TRBJ1-3 | NA | TRBV9 | TGTGCCAGCAGCGTAGGCATCTTTTCTGGAAACACCATATATTTT | CASSVGIFSGNTIYF
medium-sized | TRBJ1-1 | TRBD1 | TRBV6-5 | TGTGCCAGCAGTTACTCGACCGGGACAGGCACGGAGAGCACTGAAGCTTTCTTT | CASSYSTGTGTESTEAFF
medium-sized | TRBJ2-3 | TRBD2 | TRBV18 | TGTGCCAGCTCACCGACTAGCGGGGGACACACAGATACGCAGTATTTT | CASSPTSGGHTDTQYF
few | TRBJ2-2 | TRBD1 | TRBV6-5 | TGTGCCAGCAGTTCACAGGGGCGCGCCGGGGAGCTGTTTTTT | CASSSQGRAGELFF
medium-sized | TRBJ2-2 | NA | TRBV19 | TGTGCCAGTAGTCTACAACACGGGGAGCTGTTTTTT | CASSLQHGELFF
few | TRBJ1-5 | NA | TRBV19 | TGTGCCAGTAGTATAAGGCAAAATCAGCCCCAGCATTTT | CASSIRQNQPQHF
many | TRBJ2-1 | NA | TRBV5-4 | TGTGCCAGCAGCTTCAACCGTAGGACAGAAAATGAGCAGTTCTTC | CASSFNRRTENEQFF
few | TRBJ1-5 | NA | TRBV19 | TGTGCCAGTAGTATAGGGCAGAGCAATCAGCCCCAGCATTTT | CASSIGQSNQPQHF
medium-sized | TRBJ2-2 | NA | TRBV13 | TGTGCCAGCAGCCCCCCCCAACGGACCGGGGAGCTGTTTTTT | CASSPPQRTGELFF
once | TRBJ1-5 | NA | TRBV6-1 | TGTGCCAGCAGTTCCGCCCAGGGTATCGGTAGCAATCAGCCCCAGCATTTT | CASSSAQGIGSNQPQHF
few | TRBJ1-4 | TRBD1 | TRBV18 | TGTGCCAGCGCGACAGGGGAGGGTGAAAAACTGTTTTTT | CASATGEGEKLFF
NA | TRBJ2-1 | NA | TRBV11-2 | TGTGCCAGCAGCTTAGTGGGGAATGAGCAGTTCTTC | CASSLVGNEQFF
medium-sized | TRBJ2-4 | NA | TRBV6-1 | TGTGCCAGCAGTTCGCGGACAGAAAGAGCCAAAAACATTCAGTACTTC | CASSSRTERAKNIQYF
medium-sized | TRBJ1-2 | TRBD1 | TRBV6-6 | TGTGCCAGCAGTTACACAAATCCGGGACAGGGCTGGGGCTACACCTTC | CASSYTNPGQGWGYTF
medium-sized | TRBJ1-1 | NA | TRBV6-5 | TGTGCCAGCAGTTACGGTGGGACATTAAACACTGAAGCTTTCTTT | CASSYGGTLNTEAFF
few | TRBJ1-6 | TRBD1 | TRBV6-6 | TGTGCCAGCAGCCCGGACAGGGAGGATTCACCCCTCCACTTT | CASSPDREDSPLHF
medium-sized | TRBJ2-3 | NA | TRBV6-6 | TGTGCCAGCACCGGGGCGAGCACAGATACGCAGTATTTT | CASTGASTDTQYF
NA | TRBJ2-3 | NA | TRBV18 | TGTGCCAGCTCACCACTGCGGGGCACAGATACGCAGTATTTT | CASSPLRGTDTQYF
medium-sized | TRBJ2-2 | NA | TRBV19 | TGTGCCAGTAGCCCCGGGGGGACAAACACCGGGGAGCTGTTTTTT | CASSPGGTNTGELFF
many | TRBJ2-5 | NA | TRBV28 | TGTGCCAGCAGTTTACCGTCAGGCCTCAGGGGTGGGAAGACCCAGTACTTC | CASSLPSGLRGGKTQYF
once | TRBJ1-2 | NA | TRBV28 | TGTGCCAGCCGGGAAGGGAGTACTAACTATGGCTACACCTTC | CASREGSTNYGYTF
medium-sized | TRBJ2-7 | NA | TRBV6-1 | TGTGCCAGCAGTGTTAGAGAAGAGCTCTCCTACGAGCAGTACTTC | CASSVREELSYEQYF
many | TRBJ1-5 | TRBD1 | TRBV18 | TGTGCCAGCTCACCTCGTGGGACAGGCCAGTATCAGCCCCAGCATTTT | CASSPRGTGQYQPQHF
few | TRBJ1-1 | NA | TRBV6-5 | TGTGCCAGCAGTTACTCGAGGCAGAACACTGAAGCTTTCTTT | CASSYSRQNTEAFF
NA | TRBJ2-1 | TRBD2 | TRBV11-2 | TGTGCCAGCAGCTTAGGGACTAGCGAAAACAATGAGCAGTTCTTC | CASSLGTSENNEQFF
many | TRBJ2-7 | TRBD2 | TRBV18 | TGTGCCAGCTCACCGGGACTAGCCGGCGAGCAGTACTTC | CASSPGLAGEQYF
many | TRBJ2-3 | NA | TRBV29-1 | TGCAGCGTTGCCTGGACTGCAGATACGCAGTATTTT | CSVAWTADTQYF
many | TRBJ1-3 | NA | TRBV6-6 | TGTGCCAGCAGTTACTCGGGGGGGAGTCCTGGAAACACCATATATTTT | CASSYSGGSPGNTIYF
many | TRBJ1-5 | TRBD1 | TRBV19 | TGTGCCAGTACAGACAGGGAACGACAGCCCCAGCATTTT | CASTDRERQPQHF
NA | TRBJ1-1 | NA | TRBV6-6 | TGTGCCAGCAGTTACAAGGATTCCGAAGCTTTCTTT | CASSYKDSEAFF